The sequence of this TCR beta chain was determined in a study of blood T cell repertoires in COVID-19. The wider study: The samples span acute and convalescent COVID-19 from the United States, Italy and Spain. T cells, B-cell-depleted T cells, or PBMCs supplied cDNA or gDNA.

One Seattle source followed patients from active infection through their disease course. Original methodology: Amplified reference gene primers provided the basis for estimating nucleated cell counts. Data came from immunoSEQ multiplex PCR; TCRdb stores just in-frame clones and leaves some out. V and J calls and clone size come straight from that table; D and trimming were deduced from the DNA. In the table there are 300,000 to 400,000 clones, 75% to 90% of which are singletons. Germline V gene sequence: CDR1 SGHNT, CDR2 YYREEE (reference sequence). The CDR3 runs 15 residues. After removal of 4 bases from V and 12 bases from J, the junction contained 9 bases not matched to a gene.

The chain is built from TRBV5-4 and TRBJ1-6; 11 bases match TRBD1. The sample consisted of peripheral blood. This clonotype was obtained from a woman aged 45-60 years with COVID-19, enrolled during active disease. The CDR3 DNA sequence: TGTGCCAGCAGCCCGCCGGGACAGGGGGAGAGACCCCTCCACTTT. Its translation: CASSPPGQGERPLHF.